The 13 T cell receptor beta chains in this list originate from one sample, sequenced in a study of T cells in Graves' hyperthyroidism and ophthalmopathy (dated by TCRdb to about 2019). Receptors were amplified or captured by multiplex PCR. Instrument on record: Illumina HiSeq 2000. The TCR beta CDR3 regions were amplified from RNA transcripts. A first-round RT-PCR of the TCR CDR3 used the HTBI primer set with the Qiagen OneStep RT-PCR kit. TCRdb reprocessed the public reads (quality trimming at Q25 with fastp, clone calling with MiXCR) and kept in-frame beta chains. Rows are unified per CDR3 protein, each entry keeping the most common DNA and genes. Recorded for this sample are fewer than 300,000 distinct CDR3 sequences; about 25% of them occurred a single time. About a quarter of the sample is held by the ten biggest clonotypes. Source material: blood. The receptors were sampled from a man aged 35 to 55 with Graves' hyperthyroidism that later progressed to Graves' ophthalmopathy.

This clonotype was recorded many times. The V call is TRBV5-1, the J call TRBJ2-7, with D perhaps matching TRBD1 or TRBD2 (5 bases each). V shed 0 bases and J shed 3 bases, with 13 bases lying between them. The CDR3 spans 15 residues. Germline CDR1 and CDR2: SGHRS and YFSETQ. DNA for the CDR3: TGCGCCAGCAGCTTGGATGGGGGAGTCCTCTACGAGCAGTACTTC. It yields the protein CASSLDGGVLYEQYF.

This clonotype was found many times. The rearrangement links TRBV25-1 to TRBJ1-2, with 8 bases aligning to TRBD1. After removal of 0 bases from V and 0 bases from J, the junction contained 3 bases not matched to a gene. The germline V gene has CDR1 MGHDK and CDR2 SYGVNS. The CDR3 sequence is 16 residues long. CDR3 in DNA: TGTGCCAGCAGTGAATATGCGACAGGGGCTAACTATGGCTACACCTTC. Amino acids: CASSEYATGANYGYTF.

This clonotype was recorded at least ten times. The chain has TRBV6-2 or TRBV6-3 and TRBJ1-2; D perhaps matches TRBD1 (5 bases). CDR1 and CDR2 from the germline V gene are MNHEY and SVGEGT. This CDR3 contains 15 residues. V lost 6 bases and J lost 6, with 20 bases in between. The CDR3 spells CASSNQGRRLDGYTF. The DNA for the CDR3 is TGTGCCAGCAGCAACCAGGGACGGAGGCTCGATGGCTACACCTTC.

This clonotype has ten or more counts. The rearrangement uses TRBV4-2 and TRBJ2-7, with D perhaps matching TRBD1 or TRBD2 (5 bases each). Trimming took 1 base from V and 0 from J, leaving 10 bases between them. CDR1 and CDR2 (germline): LGHNA, YNFKEQ. The CDR3 sequence is 15 residues long. As DNA, the CDR3 is TGTGCCAGCAGCCAAGCTGTAGGGACCTCCTACGAGCAGTACTTC. The encoded protein is CASSQAVGTSYEQYF.

The chain links TRBV13 to TRBJ1-1, with unresolved D. Trimming stripped 1 base from V and 2 bases from J, with 11 bases between. The CDR3 runs 15 residues. Germline CDR1 is PRHDT and CDR2 is FYEKMQ (reference sequence). The CDR3 reads CASSLERRSNTEAFF. CDR3 in DNA: TGTGCCAGCAGCTTAGAGAGAAGAAGTAACACTGAAGCTTTCTTT.

The V gene is TRBV3-1, the J gene TRBJ1-1, with a tentative D call TRBD1 (5 bases). Trimming removed 3 bases from V and 3 bases from J, with 11 bases in between. This CDR3 is built from 14 residues. Germline CDR1 reads LGHDT; CDR2 reads YNNKEL (reference sequence). The CDR3, as DNA: TGTGCCAGCAGCCAGCCTGGGGGGGACACTGAAGCTTTCTTT. It encodes CASSQPGGDTEAFF.

This clonotype was seen at least ten times. The V and J genes are TRBV7-9 and TRBJ1-5; a weak D match, TRBD1 (5 bases). Trimming stripped 5 bases from V and 6 bases from J, with 11 bases between. The CDR3 loop spans 13 amino acids. Germline V gene lookup returns CDR1 SEHNR and CDR2 FQNEAQ (reference sequence). CDR3 in amino acids: CASSPKGSQPQHF. CDR3 bases: TGTGCCAGCAGCCCCAAGGGGAGTCAGCCCCAGCATTTT.

V gene TRBV6-2 or TRBV6-3 combines with J gene TRBJ2-2; a possible D gene is TRBD1 (6 bases). V was cut by 6 bases and J by 4 bases, with 18 bases left in between. The germline gives CDR1 MNHEY, CDR2 SVGEGT. This CDR3 has 16 residues. The CDR3 DNA follows: TGTGCCAGCAGCAAGGTCGGGGACACTCTCACCGGGGAGCTGTTTTTT. Encoded protein: CASSKVGDTLTGELFF.

The chain has TRBV9 and TRBJ2-5; 10 positions match TRBD2. This CDR3 comprises 14 residues. After removal of 0 bases from V and 5 bases from J, the junction contained 1 base not matched to a gene. Germline CDR1 reads SGDLS; CDR2 reads YYNGEE. In DNA, the CDR3 is TGTGCCAGCAGCGTAGAGACTAGCGGGGAGACCCAGTACTTC. Encoded protein: CASSVETSGETQYF.

There are many counts of this clonotype. This rearrangement joins TRBV7-6 to TRBJ2-7, with 12 bases aligning to TRBD1. The CDR3 loop spans 19 amino acids. J lost 3 bases, V lost 3 bases, and 15 bases had no gene match. Germline CDR1 SGHVS, CDR2 FNYEAQ. Here the CDR3 reads CASSLGGQGATMVFYEQYF. The CDR3 DNA reads as TGTGCCAGCAGCTTGGGGGGACAGGGGGCAACAATGGTCTTCTACGAGCAGTACTTC.

This clonotype was detected ten times or more. The V call is TRBV5-1, the J call TRBJ1-6; TRBD1 matches at 7 bases. Germline trimming cut 5 bases from V and 10 bases from J; bases unmatched to any gene: 6. The CDR3 is 13 residues long. Germline assignment: CDR1 SGHRS and CDR2 YFSETQ. This chain's CDR3 is CASRATGVSPLHF. In DNA form, the CDR3 reads TGCGCCAGCAGGGCCACAGGGGTATCACCCCTCCACTTT. Full variable domain (outside the CDR3, taken from reference TRBV5-1 and TRBJ1-6): KAGVTQTPRYLIKTRGQQVTLSCSPISGHRSVSWYQQTPGQGLQFLFEYFSETQRNKGNFPGRFSGRQFSNSRSEMNVSTLELGDSALYLCASRATGVSPLHFGNGTRLTVT.

This sequence joins TRBV11-1 and TRBJ1-2; D is unresolved. Trimming cost V 4 bases and J 8 bases, with 23 bases left between them. Germline CDR1 is SGHAT and CDR2 is FQDESV (reference sequence). The CDR3 is 16 residues long. The CDR3 nucleotides read TGTGCCAGCAGCTCGGGCCGACCAGGAGAGCCTCTGGGCTACACCTTC. It specifies CASSSGRPGEPLGYTF. Full variable domain (outside the CDR3, taken from reference TRBV11-1 and TRBJ1-2): EAEVAQSPRYKITEKSQAVAFWCDPISGHATLYWYRQILGQGPELLVQFQDESVVDDSQLPKDRFSAERLKGVDSTLKIQPAELGDSAMYLCASSSGRPGEPLGYTFGSGTRLTVV.

This clonotype has ten or more counts. The chain is built from TRBV18 and TRBJ2-5; D is uncertain. Germline V gene sequence: CDR1 KGHSH, CDR2 LQKENI. There are 15 residues in the CDR3. Trimming pared 0 bases from V and 5 bases from J, leaving 13 bases between. The CDR3 reads CASSPPSESGETQYF. In DNA form, the CDR3 reads TGTGCCAGCTCACCACCGTCGGAGTCCGGTGAGACCCAGTACTTC.